The source of this T cell receptor (beta chain) is a study of beta chain features in type 1 diabetes (dated by TCRdb to between 2018 and 2020). For context, the study as a whole: No differences in mean age, gender distribution, total cell number or subset yield were found between patients and healthy donors. A total of some 110 million sorted cells were examined across all samples, and the number of cells per subset was strongly correlated with RNA yield. In the study, TCRB repertoires of sorted circulating CD4+ T cell subsets from recently diagnosed type 1 diabetes patients were compared with those of matched healthy donors. Naive and central memory subsets were obtained from all 30 or so donors, but regulatory and stem cell-like memory subsets were isolated from only 8 patients and roughly eight healthy donors. What the authors observed across the whole study: In all four CD4+ subsets, TCRB CDR3 length was moderately but significantly shorter in type 1 diabetes patients. Because cDNA rather than genomic DNA was sequenced, highly expressing activated cells could have been over-represented, although no difference in activation and CD3 levels was found between groups. PCR may preferentially amplify shorter templates, but because patient and control samples were amplified and corrected together, any resulting skew would affect both groups equally. Because the HLA sub-analyses included only small numbers of individuals, any influence of HLA type on TCRB rearrangement was left unresolved. Patients with type 1 diabetes made fewer insertions and deleted more nucleotides at VDJ recombination sites, implying thymic rearrangement abnormalities. Naive, central memory and regulatory TCRB repertoires appeared more similar among patients than among healthy donors.

For this clone: Its antigen is not yet known. The record has no base qualities; no much larger clone is one base away.

The CDR3 starts with the cysteine, ends with the phenylalanine, and has 16 residues. The kept DNA is CDR3 alone, 48 bases in frame from the first base. From each donor, a single peripheral blood sample of approximately 110 mL on average was drawn into heparinised tubes. Using a panel that included CD45RO, CCR7, CD25, CD127, CD95 and CD27, naive, central memory, regulatory and stem cell-like memory CD4+ T cells were sorted on a BD FACSAria II. Purity was above 95% for every sorted population. PBMCs were isolated right away by Lymphoprep density gradient centrifugation and were stained directly, without culture. To minimize batch effects, samples were stained and sorted in pairs, one healthy donor with one patient per experiment. The entire amount of isolated RNA was reverse transcribed using the High Capacity cDNA Reverse Transcription Kit, so the sequenced TCRB transcripts were expressed ones. Deep immunoSEQ sequencing was applied to naive, central memory and regulatory T cell samples, giving an average of around 3.4 million total reads per sample. After sorted cells were lysed in RLT buffer, RNA was extracted with DNase-treated RNeasy Micro or Mini kits, with the choice depending on cell number. To prevent cross-contamination, each cell subset was processed individually, whereas patient and healthy donor samples were processed jointly. The immunoSEQ multiplex PCR was used to amplify TCRB sequences from cDNA, generating 87-bp fragments that spanned the CDR3 region. The amplicons were sequenced using the Illumina HiSeq platform. The published analysis was carried out like this. Synthetic template baselines were used to correct PCR bias computationally, reads within Hamming distance 2 were collapsed, and singletons that could not be merged were discarded. By aligning reads against IMGT, V, D and J genes, CDR3 length, and insertions or deletions at six rearrangement sites were assigned. Clonotype counts were normalized to sorted cell number within each subset before computing true diversity and Gini coefficients with the tcR R package. The overlap coefficient, calculated on TCRB nucleotide sequences, was used to quantify repertoire sharing. Out-of-frame TCRB sequences from naive cells were analyzed as a proxy for the pre-selection repertoire. TCRdb limited this immuneACCESS table to in-frame rearrangements with V and J called. A share of clones is missing; checked studies link under half to unresolved V genes, and the rest is unexplained. That table furnishes V, J and clone size, whereas the DNA furnished D and trimming. For this sample the table gives approximately 250,000 clones, of which roughly 24% were detected only once. The ten largest clones add up to about 0.012% of the sample.

This TCR came from a woman in her twenties or thirties with type 1 diabetes. What was sequenced was naive CD4+ T cells from blood. In the paper's terms, the cell subset or site label means: true naive CD4+ T cells. The chain uses TRBV21-1 and TRBJ2-3; the table gives TRBD2 as D, unverified against the DNA. TRBV21-1 has pseudogene status. This receptor has the CDR3 CASSNSGRVVTDTQYF. At the DNA level, the sequence is TGTGCCAGCAGCAATAGCGGGAGGGTTGTCACAGATACGCAGTATTTT.